One and the same sample provided the 27 T cell receptor beta chains below, sequenced in a study of tumor and adjacent non-tumor tissue in lung cancer. The template was RNA from unsorted bulk tissue. The library came from three nested PCR rounds adapted from ARM-PCR protocols. TCRdb called the multiplex PCR reads again in MiXCR, with one record for every CDR3 protein. The sample consists of under 250,000 distinct CDR3 sequences, approximately 74% of them appearing once. Sequenced sample: lung tumor tissue. Every receptor here comes from a man between 60 and 70 years old with non-small cell lung cancer.

This clonotype occurred once. Mismatch with germline at one junction end may stem from a read error. The CDR3 reads CVSNLGPSGNAIYF. In DNA, the CDR3 is TGTGTCAGCAACTTGGGTCCCTCTGGAAACGCCATATATTTT. The chain has TRBV5-6 and TRBJ1-3, with D unclear. This CDR3 is 14 amino acids long. CDR1 and CDR2 (germline): SGHDT, YYEEEE.

Points on this clonotype: Sequence at one end of the junction differs from germline and may be a read error. The CDR3 here is CTSSSTDEYTEAFF. In nucleotides, the CDR3 is TGTACCAGCAGCAGCACCGATGAGTACACTGAAGCTTTCTTT. The chain employs TRBV11-3 and TRBJ1-1; D gene ambiguous. The CDR3 is 14 amino acids. The germline V gene has CDR1 SGHNT and CDR2 YENEEA.

CDR3 sequence: CASSYTRTVYEQYF. The CDR3 DNA reads as TGTGCCAGCAGTTACACCAGAACCGTCTACGAGCAGTACTTC. The rearrangement joins TRBV6-6 to TRBJ2-7; D is unclear. Trimming stripped 2 bases from V and 3 bases from J, with 11 bases between. This CDR3 spans 14 amino acids. Germline lookup yields CDR1 MNHNY and CDR2 SVGAGI (reference sequence).

A word on this clonotype: Being one base from a much bigger clone, this may be a read error. V is TRBV6-5 and J is TRBJ1-2; 8 bases map to TRBD1. The CDR3 loop spans 13 amino acids. Trimming took 5 bases from V and 7 from J; bases not matched to a gene: 6. CDR1 is MNHEY and CDR2 is SVGAGI in the germline V gene. CDR3 bases: TGTGCCAGCAGTACTACAGGGACAGGTGGCTACACCTTC. This translates into CASSTTGTGGYTF.

In the case of this clonotype: A much larger clonotype is one base distant, so this may be a read error. The chain couples TRBV20-1 to TRBJ2-1; D possibly corresponds to TRBD1 (6 bases). CDR1 and CDR2 from the germline V gene are DFQATT and SNEGSKA (reference sequence). This CDR3 spans 14 amino acids. V was shortened by 5 bases and J by 0 bases, with 11 bases between the two germline ends. CDR3 nucleotide sequence: TGCAGTGCTCAACAGGGACCCTCCTACAATGAGCAGTTCTTC. Translated, it gives CSAQQGPSYNEQFF.

Comments on this clonotype: Being one base from a much bigger clone, this may be a read error. CDR3: CGAMGMAIGEQYF. The CDR3 DNA reads as TGCGGTGCTATGGGGATGGCTATAGGCGAGCAGTACTTC. The chain is built from TRBV20-1 and TRBJ2-7; no definite D call. The CDR3 loop spans 13 amino acids. Germline V gene lookup returns CDR1 DFQATT and CDR2 SNEGSKA (reference sequence).

The rearrangement uses TRBV20-1 and TRBJ2-2; D is possibly TRBD2 (5 bases). V was trimmed by 0 bases and J by 12 bases, leaving 20 bases between them. The CDR3 totals 15 residues. Germline V gene data show CDR1 as DFQATT and CDR2 as SNEGSKA (reference sequence). Written as DNA, the CDR3 is TGCAGTGCTAGAGATGGAGGCGCAAACACCGTGAAGCTGTTTTTT. Translating it yields CSARDGGANTVKLFF.

This clonotype was recorded only once. One end of the junction varies from germline; a read error may be responsible. J is TRBJ1-3 and V is TRBV20-1; D remains unclear. Germline V gene data show CDR1 as DFQATT and CDR2 as SNEGSKA (reference sequence). This CDR3 has 13 amino acids. The CDR3 spells CSARDRRGNIICF. Here the CDR3 DNA reads TGCAGTGCTAGAGATCGGCGTGGAAACATCATATGTTTT.

This sequence joins TRBV28 and TRBJ2-5; tentatively, D is TRBD2 (6 bases). Germline V gene lookup returns CDR1 MDHEN and CDR2 SYDVKM. This CDR3 region has 13 residues. V lost 7 bases and J 5 bases, leaving 14 bases between the germline ends. As DNA, the CDR3 is TGTGCCAGCAACCGGAGGGCAGGGGAGACCCAGTACTTC. Amino acid sequence: CASNRRAGETQYF.

V usage is TRBV4-1 and J usage is TRBJ2-5; D not resolved. Germline CDR1 and CDR2: MGHRA and YSYEKL. This CDR3 contains 14 residues. V lost 1 base, J lost 4 bases, and 10 bases lay in between. Here the CDR3 DNA reads TGCGCCAGCAGCCAAGTATCCCTGGGAGAGACCCAGTACTTC. This codes for CASSQVSLGETQYF.

As regards this clonotype: This may be a read error, as it is one base from a much larger clone. V gene TRBV7-9 combines with J gene TRBJ2-5; perhaps D is TRBD1 or TRBD2 (5 bases each). This CDR3 comprises 16 residues. V lost 3 bases and J 1 base, leaving 15 bases between the germline ends. The germline CDR1 and CDR2 sequences are SEHNR and FQNEAQ (reference sequence). CDR3 residues: CASSFGIGAGQETQYF. CDR3 nucleotides: TGTGCCAGCAGCTTTGGGATAGGGGCGGGCCAAGAGACCCAGTACTTC. The whole variable domain, filled in from reference TRBV7-9 and TRBJ2-5, reads DTGVSQNPRHKITKRGQNVTFRCDPISEHNRLYWYRQTLGQGPEFLTYFQNEAQLEKSRLLSDRFSAERPKGSFSTLEIQRTEQGDSAMYLCASSFGIGAGQETQYFGPGTRLLVL.

This sequence joins TRBV11-3 and TRBJ2-1; TRBD1 might be the D (5 bases). The germline V gene has CDR1 SGHNT and CDR2 YENEEA. V lost 6 bases and J 6 bases, leaving 15 bases between the germline ends. The CDR3 consists of 14 residues. Written as DNA, the CDR3 is TGTGCCAGCAGATTGGCAGGGCAGGTCAATGAGCAGTTCTTC. It codes for CASRLAGQVNEQFF.

A single count supports this clonotype. In DNA, the CDR3 is TGCAGTGCTTCGATGGCGGACGAGACCCAGTACTTC. Its protein product is CSASMADETQYF. V is TRBV20-1 and J is TRBJ2-5; D ambiguous. CDR1 and CDR2 (germline): DFQATT, SNEGSKA (reference sequence). V lost 5 bases to trimming and J lost 5 bases, with 12 bases between them. CDR3 length: 12 residues.

This clonotype was picked up a small number of times. This chain links TRBV7-8 with TRBJ1-1; maybe TRBD1 (5 bases). The V gene's germline CDR1 is SGHVS and CDR2 FQNEAQ. V dropped 2 bases and J dropped 1 base, with 14 bases sitting between them. This CDR3 contains 16 residues. The CDR3 sequence: CASSLKPSGRNTEAFF. Written as DNA, the CDR3 is TGTGCCAGCAGCTTAAAGCCCTCGGGGCGGAACACTGAAGCTTTCTTT.

This clonotype has at least ten counts. The V call is TRBV20-1, the J call TRBJ2-5; tentative D call: TRBD1 (6 bases). Trimming pared 8 bases from V and 1 base from J, leaving 11 bases between. The germline CDR1 and CDR2 sequences are DFQATT and SNEGSKA (reference sequence). The CDR3 contains 12 residues. The CDR3 loop reads CSPTGFQETQYF. As DNA, the CDR3 is TGCAGTCCCACAGGGTTCCAAGAGACCCAGTACTTC.

The chain has TRBV29-1 and TRBJ1-1; the D gene is possibly TRBD1 (5 bases). V gave up 2 bases and J gave up 7 bases, with 14 bases separating them. The CDR3 covers 13 residues. CDR1 and CDR2 (germline): SQVTM, ANQGSEA. The CDR3 reads CSVEWGVSYEAFF. The CDR3 DNA sequence: TGCAGCGTTGAATGGGGGGTGTCGTATGAAGCTTTCTTT.

This rearrangement joins TRBV29-1 to TRBJ2-7; D gene ambiguous. CDR1 is SQVTM and CDR2 is ANQGSEA in the germline V gene. Trimming left V 4 bases short and J 4 bases short, with 14 bases between. CDR3 length equals 13 residues. The CDR3 loop is CSVGQISQYEQYF. The CDR3 nucleotides are TGCAGCGTTGGGCAGATTTCCCAATACGAGCAGTACTTC.

Points on this clonotype: One junction end does not reproduce the germline sequence, and a read error may be involved. The chain combines TRBV28 with TRBJ2-5; tentatively, D is TRBD2 (6 bases). Germline V gene sequence: CDR1 MDHEN, CDR2 SYDVKM. This CDR3 is built from 11 residues. The CDR3 sequence is CASRLREIQYF. Written as DNA, the CDR3 is TGTGCCAGCAGACTTCGGGAGATCCAGTACTTC.

Turning to this clonotype: Relative to the germline gene, one junction end is altered; a read error may explain this. The V and J genes are TRBV5-5 and TRBJ1-1; a weak D match, TRBD1 (6 bases). The germline V gene has CDR1 SGHKS and CDR2 YYEKEE (reference sequence). The CDR3 is 15 amino acids. Written as DNA, the CDR3 is TGTGCCAGCAGCTTGGCGGGGGGCCCGGACACTGAAACTTTCTTT. It yields the protein CASSLAGGPDTETFF.

This clonotype came up many times. The CDR3 protein is CAAGASSYNEQFF. CDR3 DNA: TGTGCGGCAGGGGCCAGCTCCTACAATGAGCAGTTCTTC. This chain uses TRBV30 with TRBJ2-1, with a tentative D call TRBD1 (6 bases). The CDR3 runs to 13 residues. Germline-derived CDR1 and CDR2 are GTSNPN and SVGIG (reference sequence).

This clonotype was seen many times. The chain combines TRBV20-1 with TRBJ2-1; no definite D call. The CDR3 loop spans 15 amino acids. The V end was cut by 2 bases, the J end by 10 bases, with 21 bases between. Germline V CDR1 and CDR2: DFQATT, SNEGSKA (reference sequence). The CDR3 here is CSARSLERAVAEQFF. CDR3 sequence (DNA): TGCAGTGCTAGATCCCTCGAACGGGCGGTGGCGGAGCAGTTCTTC.

Notes on this clonotype: One junction end disagrees with the germline gene, perhaps due to a read error. The chain is built from TRBV11-2 and TRBJ2-7; 7 bases line up with TRBD1. Germline loops: CDR1 SGHAT, CDR2 FQNNGV. The CDR3 covers 15 residues. The chain's CDR3 is CASSLSTGPSYGQYF. The CDR3 DNA reads TGTGCCAGCAGCCTGTCGACAGGGCCCTCCTACGGGCAGTACTTC.

For this clonotype: A much larger clone differs by one base, so this may be a read error. V gene TRBV6-1 combines with J gene TRBJ1-2; the D gene is possibly TRBD1 (6 bases). V shed 4 bases and J shed 6 bases, with 15 bases lying between them. CDR3 length equals 14 residues. The germline CDR1 and CDR2 sequences are MNHNS and SASEGT. The CDR3: CASSASGGDHGYTF. The CDR3 DNA reads TGTGCCAGCAGTGCGTCCGGGGGCGACCATGGCTACACCTTC.

This clonotype turned up a few times. The chain is built from TRBV12-3 or TRBV12-4 and TRBJ2-1; 10 bases fit TRBD2. The CDR3 extends over 15 amino acids. The J segment lost 6 bases and the V segment lost 6 bases, leaving 8 bases of the junction unmatched. CDR3 nucleotide sequence: TGTGCCAGCAGGCGATTAGCGGGGGGCTCCAATGAGCAGTTCTTC. Translating it yields CASRRLAGGSNEQFF.

As to this clonotype: Given the absence of the conserved phenylalanine or tryptophan at the CDR3 end, a read error is likely. The DNA is left out, because the CDR3 cannot be placed on it with certainty; the CDR3 is given as TCRdb lists it. The chain employs TRBV6-1 and TRBJ2-5; TRBD1, the table's D call, lacks a check against the DNA. CDR1 MNHNS and CDR2 SASEGT come from the germline V gene. Both ends counted, the CDR3 spans 14 residues. CDR3 in amino acids: CASSGQGPRETHYL.

This clonotype was seen only once. The rearrangement links TRBV20-1 to TRBJ2-1; D could derive from TRBD1 or TRBD2 (6 bases each). The germline V gene encodes CDR1 DFQATT and CDR2 SNEGSKA (reference sequence). The CDR3 loop spans 14 amino acids. CDR3 sequence: CNAGAGVGTWGQFF. As DNA, the CDR3 is TGCAATGCCGGAGCGGGTGTTGGGACATGGGGGCAGTTCTTC.

V is TRBV11-2 and J is TRBJ2-1; D not certain. Germline V gives CDR1 SGHAT, CDR2 FQNNGV. The CDR3 runs to 16 residues. V was cut by 0 bases and J by 0 bases, with 9 bases left in between. The CDR3 region has the DNA TGTGCCAGCAGCTTAGAACAGTGTTCCTCCTACAATGAGCAGTTCTTC. It codes for CASSLEQCSSYNEQFF. The variable domain in full, completed from reference TRBV11-2 and TRBJ2-1, reads EAGVAQSPRYKIIEKRQSVAFWCNPISGHATLYWYQQILGQGPKLLIQFQNNGVVDDSQLPKDRFSAERLKGVDSTLKIQPAKLEDSAVYLCASSLEQCSSYNEQFFGPGTRLTVL.